The 3 T cell receptor beta chains in this list originate from one sample, sequenced in a study of blood T cell repertoires in COVID-19. Sequencing used immunoSEQ multiplex PCR; TCRdb keeps in-frame clones, though not all of them. The repertoire consists of about 260,000 clones, with over 80% occurring once and the leading ten covering 1.5%. Sequenced sample: peripheral blood. These receptors were collected from a woman between 35 and 50 years old who had recovered from COVID-19.

The chain recombines TRBV19 with TRBJ2-2; 8 nucleotides match TRBD1. V lost 6 bases to trimming and J lost 3 bases; unmatched junction nucleotides: 6. The CDR3 contains 15 residues. Germline V gives CDR1 LNHDA, CDR2 SQIVND (reference sequence). The CDR3 sequence is CASRPGQEDTGELFF. The CDR3 nucleotides are TGTGCCAGTAGACCGGGACAGGAGGACACCGGGGAGCTGTTTTTT.

This clone was picked up a small number of times. V usage is TRBV10-3 and J usage is TRBJ2-2, with D tentatively TRBD1 (6 bases). From germline, CDR1 is ENHRY and CDR2 SYGVKD. V lost 4 bases and J 1 base, leaving 13 bases between the germline ends. CDR3 length: 16 amino acids. The CDR3 spells CAISAWGQGNTGELFF. CDR3 coding DNA: TGTGCCATCAGTGCATGGGGGCAGGGGAACACCGGGGAGCTGTTTTTT.

The DNA of the CDR3 is TGTGCCAGCAGCTTGACAGGGGGCGTAGGCCTGGCTGGCTACACCTTC. It encodes CASSLTGGVGLAGYTF. This chain links TRBV7-3 with TRBJ1-2, with 10 bases that match TRBD1. CDR1 is SGHTA and CDR2 is FQGTGA in the germline V gene. The CDR3 length is 16 residues. The V gene end was trimmed by 3 bases and the J gene end by 7 bases; junction bases not matched to a gene: 11.